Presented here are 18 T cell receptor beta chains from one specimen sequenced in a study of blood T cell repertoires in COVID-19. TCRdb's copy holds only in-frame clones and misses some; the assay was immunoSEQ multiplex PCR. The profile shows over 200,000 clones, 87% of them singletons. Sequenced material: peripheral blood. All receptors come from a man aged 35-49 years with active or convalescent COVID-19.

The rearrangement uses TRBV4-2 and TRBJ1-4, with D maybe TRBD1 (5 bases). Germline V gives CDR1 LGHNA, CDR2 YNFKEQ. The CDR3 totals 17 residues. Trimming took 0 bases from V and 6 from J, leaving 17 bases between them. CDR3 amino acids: CASSQDPTVHRYEKLFF. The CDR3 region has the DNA TGTGCCAGCAGCCAAGACCCGACAGTCCACCGATATGAAAAACTGTTTTTT.

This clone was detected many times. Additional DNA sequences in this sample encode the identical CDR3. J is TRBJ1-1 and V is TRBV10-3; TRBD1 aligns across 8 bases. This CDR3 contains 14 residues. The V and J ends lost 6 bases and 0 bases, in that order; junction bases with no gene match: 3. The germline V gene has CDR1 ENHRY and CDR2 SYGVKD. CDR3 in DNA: TGTGCCATCAGCGGACAGGGTTTGAACACTGAAGCTTTCTTT. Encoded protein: CAISGQGLNTEAFF.

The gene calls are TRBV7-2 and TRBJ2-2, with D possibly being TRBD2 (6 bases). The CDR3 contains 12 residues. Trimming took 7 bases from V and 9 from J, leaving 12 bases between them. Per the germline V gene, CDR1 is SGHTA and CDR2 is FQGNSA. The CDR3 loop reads CASTRDSRELFF. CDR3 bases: TGTGCCAGCACCCGGGACTCCCGGGAGCTGTTTTTT.

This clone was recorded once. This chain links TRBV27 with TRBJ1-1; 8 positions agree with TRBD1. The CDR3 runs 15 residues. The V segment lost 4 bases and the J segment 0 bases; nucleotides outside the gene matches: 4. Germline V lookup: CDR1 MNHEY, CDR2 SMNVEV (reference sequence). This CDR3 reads CASSSGTGVNTEAFF. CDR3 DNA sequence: TGTGCCAGCAGTTCCGGGACAGGCGTGAACACTGAAGCTTTCTTT.

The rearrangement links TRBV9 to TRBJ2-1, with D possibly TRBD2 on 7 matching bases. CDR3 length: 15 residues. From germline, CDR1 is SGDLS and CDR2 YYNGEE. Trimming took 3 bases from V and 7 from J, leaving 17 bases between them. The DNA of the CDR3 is TGTGCCAGCAGCGGCGGGGGCCTCCCTTATAATGAGCAGTTCTTC. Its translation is CASSGGGLPYNEQFF. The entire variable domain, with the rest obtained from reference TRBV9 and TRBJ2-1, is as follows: DSGVTQTPKHLITATGQRVTLRCSPRSGDLSVYWYQQSLDQGLQFLIQYYNGEERAKGNILERFSAQQFPDLHSELNLSSLELGDSALYFCASSGGGLPYNEQFFGPGTRLTVL.

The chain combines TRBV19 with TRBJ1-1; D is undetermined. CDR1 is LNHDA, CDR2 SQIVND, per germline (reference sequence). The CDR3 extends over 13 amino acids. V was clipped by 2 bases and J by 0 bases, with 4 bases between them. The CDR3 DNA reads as TGTGCCAGTAGTATACTAATGAACACTGAAGCTTTCTTT. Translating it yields CASSILMNTEAFF.

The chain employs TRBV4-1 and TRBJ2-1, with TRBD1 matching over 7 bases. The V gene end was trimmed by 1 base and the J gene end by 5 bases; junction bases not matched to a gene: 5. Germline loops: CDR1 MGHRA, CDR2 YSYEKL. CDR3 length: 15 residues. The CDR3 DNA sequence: TGCGCCAGCAGCCAAGTACAGGGGTTGGACAATGAGCAGTTCTTC. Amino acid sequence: CASSQVQGLDNEQFF.

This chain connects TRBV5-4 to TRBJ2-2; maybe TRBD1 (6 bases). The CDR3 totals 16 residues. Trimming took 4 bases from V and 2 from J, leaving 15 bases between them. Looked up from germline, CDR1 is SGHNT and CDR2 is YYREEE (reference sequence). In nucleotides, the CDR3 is TGTGCCAGCAGCCTCTTTAACAGGGATAACACCGGGGAGCTGTTTTTT. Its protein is CASSLFNRDNTGELFF. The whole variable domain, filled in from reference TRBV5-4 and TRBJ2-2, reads ETGVTQSPTHLIKTRGQQVTLRCSSQSGHNTVSWYQQALGQGPQFIFQYYREEENGRGNFPPRFSGLQFPNYSSELNVNALELDDSALYLCASSLFNRDNTGELFFGEGSRLTVL.

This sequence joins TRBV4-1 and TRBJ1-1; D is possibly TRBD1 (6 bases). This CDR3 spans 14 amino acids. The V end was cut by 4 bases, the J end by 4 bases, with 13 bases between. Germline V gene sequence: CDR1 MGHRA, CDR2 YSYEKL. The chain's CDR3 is CASSPGVGGTEAFF. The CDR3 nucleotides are TGCGCCAGCAGCCCAGGGGTAGGGGGCACTGAAGCTTTCTTT.

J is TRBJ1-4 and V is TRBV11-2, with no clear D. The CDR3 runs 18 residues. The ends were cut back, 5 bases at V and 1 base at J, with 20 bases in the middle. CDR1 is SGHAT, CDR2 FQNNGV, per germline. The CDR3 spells CASSPWRGPIRTNEKLFF. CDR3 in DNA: TGTGCCAGCAGCCCATGGAGAGGGCCCATCCGAACTAATGAAAAACTGTTTTTT.

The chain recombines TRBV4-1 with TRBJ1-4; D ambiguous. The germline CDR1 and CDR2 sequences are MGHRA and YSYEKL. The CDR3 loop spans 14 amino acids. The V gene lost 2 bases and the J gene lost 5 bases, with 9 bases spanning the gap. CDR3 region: CASSQPAGNEKLFF. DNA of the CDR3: TGCGCCAGCAGCCAACCTGCGGGAAATGAAAAACTGTTTTTT.

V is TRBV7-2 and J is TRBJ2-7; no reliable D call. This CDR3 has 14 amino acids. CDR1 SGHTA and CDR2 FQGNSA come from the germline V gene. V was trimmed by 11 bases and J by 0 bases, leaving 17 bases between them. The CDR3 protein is CALRSGSPSYEQYF. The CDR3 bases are TGTGCCCTCCGGTCCGGGTCCCCCTCCTACGAGCAGTACTTC.

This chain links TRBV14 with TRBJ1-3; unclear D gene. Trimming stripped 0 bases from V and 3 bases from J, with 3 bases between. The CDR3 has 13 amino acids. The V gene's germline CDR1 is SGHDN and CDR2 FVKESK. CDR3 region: CASSQDRGNTIYF. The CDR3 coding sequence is TGTGCCAGCAGCCAAGACCGTGGAAACACCATATATTTT.

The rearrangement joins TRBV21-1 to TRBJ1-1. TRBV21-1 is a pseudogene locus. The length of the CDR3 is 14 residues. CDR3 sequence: CASSNGESDTEAFF. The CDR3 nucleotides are TGTGCCAGCAGCAATGGGGAGTCGGACACTGAAGCTTTCTTT.

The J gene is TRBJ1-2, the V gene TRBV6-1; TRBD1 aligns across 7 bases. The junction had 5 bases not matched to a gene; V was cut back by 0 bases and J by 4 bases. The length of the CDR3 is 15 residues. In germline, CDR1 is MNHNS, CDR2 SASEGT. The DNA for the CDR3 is TGTGCCAGCAGTGAAGCCCGGACAGGCCCCTATGGCTACACCTTC. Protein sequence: CASSEARTGPYGYTF.

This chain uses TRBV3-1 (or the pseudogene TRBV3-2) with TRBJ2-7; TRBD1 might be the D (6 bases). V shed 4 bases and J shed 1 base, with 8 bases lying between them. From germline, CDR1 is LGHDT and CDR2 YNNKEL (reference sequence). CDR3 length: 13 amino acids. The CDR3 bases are TGTGCCAGCAGCCGGACAGATTCCTACGAGCAGTACTTC. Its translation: CASSRTDSYEQYF.

In DNA, the CDR3 is TGTGCCAGTTCTCGACAGATTGGGATGGTCGGAAATGAGCAGTTCTTC. Amino acid sequence: CASSRQIGMVGNEQFF. The chain is built from TRBV3-1 (or the pseudogene TRBV3-2) and TRBJ2-1; D possibly corresponds to TRBD1 (5 bases). CDR3 length: 16 residues. Germline CDR1 is LGHDT and CDR2 is YNNKEL (reference sequence). Trimming removed 9 bases at V and 7 bases at J, with 25 bases between.

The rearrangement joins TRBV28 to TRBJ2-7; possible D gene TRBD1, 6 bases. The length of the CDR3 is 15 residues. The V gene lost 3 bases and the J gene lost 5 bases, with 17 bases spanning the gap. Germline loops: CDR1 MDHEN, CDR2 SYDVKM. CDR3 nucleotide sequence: TGTGCCAGCAGTTTTCCCTCCACAACAGGGAACGAGCAGTACTTC. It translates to CASSFPSTTGNEQYF.